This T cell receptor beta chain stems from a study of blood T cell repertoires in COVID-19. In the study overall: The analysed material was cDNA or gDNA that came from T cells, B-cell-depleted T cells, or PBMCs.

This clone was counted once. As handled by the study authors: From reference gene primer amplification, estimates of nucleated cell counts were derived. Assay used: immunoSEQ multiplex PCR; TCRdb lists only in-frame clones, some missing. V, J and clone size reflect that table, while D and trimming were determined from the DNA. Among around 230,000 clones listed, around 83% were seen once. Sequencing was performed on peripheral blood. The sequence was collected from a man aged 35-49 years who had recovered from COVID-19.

In DNA, the CDR3 is TGCAGCGCCAAACAGGGTTTCGCTGAAGCTTTCTTT. This encodes CSAKQGFAEAFF. The chain joins TRBV29-1 to TRBJ1-1, with D maybe TRBD1 (6 bases). V dropped 7 bases and J dropped 6 bases, with 15 bases sitting between them. The CDR3 length is 12 residues. Germline V gene lookup returns CDR1 SQVTM and CDR2 ANQGSEA.